This TCR beta chain was sequenced during a study of molecular identifiers for immune sequencing clone quantification listed by TCRdb under 2018. Context from the whole study: In a replicate experiment, RNA from roughly 20,000 or 100,000 naive CD8 T cells was split into five aliquots, four of which were sequenced. CD8 T cells were used in a methods study to benchmark molecular-identifier clustering-based TCR repertoire sequencing (MIDCIRS) and TCR RNA copy counting.

The CDR3 goes from the cysteine to the phenylalanine over 13 residues. Only the CDR3 DNA stays, 39 bases, in frame from base 1. Taken from the germline V gene, the CDR1 and CDR2 loops are LGHNA and YSLEER. The germline ends are 9 bases apart after V is trimmed by 4 bases and J by 4 bases. This clonotype has ten or more counts. Its cognate antigen has yet to be identified. No qualities accompany the bases; no much larger clone lies one base away. Naive CD8 T cell libraries were made from 20,000 to 1,000,000 sorted cells using 10%, 30% or 50% of purified RNA. On a BD FACSAria II, naive CD8 T cells were FACS-sorted as CD8+CD4-CCR7+CD45RA+ and collected into RLT Plus buffer. To test detection sensitivity, Jurkat RNA equivalent to more than 8 TCR copies was spiked into samples of about 18,000-1,000,000 naive CD8 T cells. Enrichment of CD8 T cells was performed with RosetteSep CD8+ T Cell Enrichment Cocktail and Ficoll-Paque, after which ACK red cell lysis was carried out.

The library was generated by PCR. Sequencing took place on a NextSeq 500. Preparation of bulk TCR libraries followed a previously described approach, with the TCR primers listed in Table S5. The Qiagen AllPrep DNA/RNA kit was used to purify total RNA. Before analysis, reads from multiple sequencing runs of one library were combined. The authors' analysis ran thus. Reads were retained only if an exact TCR constant sequence was present, and the retained reads were trimmed to 150 nt and grouped according to their 12-nt molecular barcodes. Within each barcode group, reads were sub-clustered at a 15% Levenshtein threshold, and quality-weighted consensus sequences were built per RNA molecule. Non-functional sequences were excluded, and lower-count sequences lying one edit away from another sequence were also excluded. Barcode sub-clusters with fewer than 20% of the maximum read count were removed, based on fitting two negative binomial distributions. TCRdb's own reprocessing of the public reads used fastp at Q25 and MiXCR and kept productive beta chains. Identical CDR3 protein sequences are pooled into one entry, listed with their most common genes and DNA. TCRdb, rather than the study authors, made the V and J calls. The sample table holds 90,000 to 120,000 distinct CDR3 sequences, of which 36% were seen once. Around 4.2% of the sample rests with the top ten.

The full study reports these points: When barcode sub-clustering was left out, chimeric consensus sequences inflated TCR diversity, with chimeras reaching as high as 47%. In CMV-specific effector cells, clones with more than 20 RNA copies accounted for over 99% of molecules, whereas in naive cells such clones accounted for under 1%. Naive libraries contained spiked-in Jurkat TCR RNA (approximately 10 copies' worth), which is not part of the donor repertoire. Highly expanded clone sizes could be underestimated if identical TCR molecules share a barcode. Even against a background of 800,000 to 1,000,000 naive CD8 T cells, spiked-in Jurkat TCR RNA amounting to a single cell's worth was reported to be detectable. Modeling indicated about three TCR RNA copies recovered per cell, compared with around 10 by digital PCR, which implies a capture efficiency of 25% to 35%.

This chain joins TRBV4-3 to TRBJ2-3, with an unclear D gene assignment. The source of this sequence is a human donor in good health. Some libraries in this study had Jurkat cell RNA spiked in. The sequenced sample consisted of naive CD8+ T cells from blood, with Jurkat cell RNA spiked in. The sample's cell subset or site label, decoded: FACS-sorted CD8+CD4-CCR7+CD45RA+ naive T cells. The CDR3 corresponds to CASSPVVADTQYF. Here is the DNA: TGCGCCAGCAGCCCGGTCGTCGCAGATACGCAGTATTTT.